The 10 T cell receptor beta chains below were found in one sample sequenced in a study of blood T cell repertoires in COVID-19. Sequenced by immunoSEQ multiplex PCR; TCRdb stores in-frame clones only, minus some. The repertoire includes about 360,000 clones, around 88% of them detected once, and under 8.5% sits in the top ten. The material sequenced was peripheral blood. The origin of the receptors is a woman aged 55-69 years with COVID-19, enrolled during active disease.

V is TRBV5-1 and J is TRBJ1-1; 7 bases are a match to TRBD1. J was trimmed by 1 base and V by 4 bases; bases with no gene match: 4. This CDR3 contains 14 residues. In germline, CDR1 is SGHRS, CDR2 YFSETQ. The CDR3 DNA sequence: TGCGCCAGCAGCGCCGACAGGGCGAACACTGAAGCTTTCTTT. As protein: CASSADRANTEAFF.

The chain recombines TRBV30 with TRBJ1-5; no clear D. There are 14 residues in the CDR3. V lost 0 bases, J lost 9 bases, and 15 bases lay in between. The germline V gene has CDR1 GTSNPN and CDR2 SVGIG (reference sequence). For the CDR3, the DNA is TGTGCCTGGAGTGTAATGGGGAGCCGCTTGCCCCAGCATTTT. Protein product: CAWSVMGSRLPQHF.

The J gene is TRBJ2-1, the V gene TRBV4-2, with TRBD2 matching over 15 bases. V dropped 4 bases and J dropped 0; count of bases not matched to a gene: 7. CDR1 and CDR2 from the germline V gene are LGHNA and YNFKEQ. The length of the CDR3 is 19 residues. The CDR3 coding sequence is TGTGCCAGCAGCCCGGGACTAGCGGGGGGCCTTCGCTCCTACAATGAGCAGTTCTTC. Its translation: CASSPGLAGGLRSYNEQFF.

V gene TRBV19 combines with J gene TRBJ1-2; no reliable D call. Germline V gene data show CDR1 as LNHDA and CDR2 as SQIVND (reference sequence). Trimming cost V 1 base and J 1 base, with 4 bases left between them. The CDR3 loop spans 13 amino acids. The CDR3: CASSIALNYGYTF. As DNA, the CDR3 is TGTGCCAGTAGTATAGCCCTTAACTATGGCTACACCTTC.

V is TRBV7-9 and J is TRBJ1-2; 11 nucleotides line up with TRBD1. Unmatched junction bases numbered 7, after V lost 3 bases and J lost 7 bases. CDR3 length: 15 amino acids. Germline V gene data show CDR1 as SEHNR and CDR2 as FQNEAQ (reference sequence). CDR3 in amino acids: CASSFGDRGALGYTF. As DNA, the CDR3 is TGTGCCAGCAGCTTTGGGGACAGGGGGGCTCTTGGCTACACCTTC.

This chain joins TRBV4-3 and TRBJ2-3, with 8 bases matching TRBD2. The germline V gene has CDR1 LGHNA and CDR2 YSLEER. This CDR3 region has 21 residues. J lost 0 bases, V lost 1 base, and 18 bases had no gene match. The CDR3 nucleotides read TGCGCCAGCAGCCAAGTCGGGAGGGACTTTACAATAGGGGCTAGCACAGATACGCAGTATTTT. It codes for CASSQVGRDFTIGASTDTQYF.

The chain has TRBV5-1 and TRBJ2-5; 8 positions agree with TRBD1. The CDR3 is 14 residues long. Germline V gene sequence: CDR1 SGHRS, CDR2 YFSETQ. V lost 0 bases, J lost 4 bases, and 2 bases stayed unmatched. DNA for the CDR3: TGCGCCAGCAGCTTGGGGCAGGGGGCAGAGACCCAGTACTTC. It translates to CASSLGQGAETQYF.

The V call is TRBV7-3, the J call TRBJ2-5; unclear D gene. Per the germline V gene, CDR1 is SGHTA and CDR2 is FQGTGA. This CDR3 comprises 13 residues. V lost 3 bases and J 0 bases, leaving 5 bases between the germline ends. CDR3 loop: CASSLADQETQYF. The CDR3 region has the DNA TGTGCCAGCAGCTTGGCGGACCAAGAGACCCAGTACTTC. Full variable domain (rest looked up from reference TRBV7-3 and TRBJ2-5): GAGVSQTPSNKVTEKGKYVELRCDPISGHTALYWYRQSLGQGPEFLIYFQGTGAADDSGLPNDRFFAVRPEGSVSTLKIQRTERGDSAVYLCASSLADQETQYFGPGTRLLVL.

This chain connects TRBV10-3 to TRBJ2-2; possibly TRBD1 for D (5 bases). Trimming cost V 8 bases and J 2 bases, with 12 bases left between them. The CDR3 contains 14 residues. The germline gives CDR1 ENHRY, CDR2 SYGVKD. CDR3 residues: CAILQDLNTGELFF. Here the CDR3 DNA reads TGTGCCATCTTACAGGACCTAAACACCGGGGAGCTGTTTTTT.

The rearrangement uses TRBV7-9 and TRBJ2-7; D is undetermined. The CDR3 covers 14 residues. The germline CDR1 and CDR2 sequences are SEHNR and FQNEAQ (reference sequence). Trimming took off 5 bases at V and 0 bases at J, with 11 bases between the two ends. CDR3 DNA sequence: TGTGCCAGCAGCCCGGGTCTCTTCTCCTACGAGCAGTACTTC. As protein: CASSPGLFSYEQYF.